The source of this T cell receptor (beta chain) is a study of shared clonotypes between healthy human individuals. Study context: Contributing individuals were a couple of females and three males aged 18 to 49. Donors had three CD4 naive, three CD4 memory, two CD8 naive and one CD8 memory plate apiece.

Generated by immunoSEQ multiplex PCR, the TCRdb table keeps only in-frame clones and is missing some. The sample holds roughly 1,100,000 clones, approximately 70% seen once. CDR1 SGHTA and CDR2 FQGNSA come from the germline V gene. The CDR3 consists of 13 residues. Deletions cut 2 bases from V and 5 bases from J, with 9 bases between. The sequence came from a man aged 18 to 35 in good health. Sequencing input: memory CD4+ T cells sorted from blood. Subset reported: CD45RA-negative fraction. The genes are TRBV7-2 and TRBJ1-1; D is unresolved. The CDR3: CASSLLSETEAFF. The CDR3 DNA reads as TGTGCCAGCAGCTTACTTTCGGAGACTGAAGCTTTCTTT.